This T cell receptor (beta chain) was documented in a study of cytomegalovirus exposure and HLA in healthy donors. Trimming shortened V by 2 bases and J by 7 bases, and 18 bases separated the two germline ends. The CDR3 runs 16 residues. The germline CDR1 and CDR2 sequences are LNHDA and SQIVND (reference sequence). 13 Jbeta primers and 60 Vbeta primers were used for the PCR. Assay used: immunoSEQ multiplex PCR; TCRdb lists only in-frame clones, some missing. Recorded for this sample: about 130,000 clones. What was sequenced was PBMCs. The rearrangement uses TRBV19 and TRBJ1-5; possible D gene TRBD1, 5 bases. The TCR comes from a woman aged 60-75 years in good health and CMV-seronegative. CDR3 coding DNA: TGTGCCAGTAGTATACCCTCCAGTGGCCGGGGGCAGCCCCAGCATTTT. It encodes CASSIPSSGRGQPQHF.